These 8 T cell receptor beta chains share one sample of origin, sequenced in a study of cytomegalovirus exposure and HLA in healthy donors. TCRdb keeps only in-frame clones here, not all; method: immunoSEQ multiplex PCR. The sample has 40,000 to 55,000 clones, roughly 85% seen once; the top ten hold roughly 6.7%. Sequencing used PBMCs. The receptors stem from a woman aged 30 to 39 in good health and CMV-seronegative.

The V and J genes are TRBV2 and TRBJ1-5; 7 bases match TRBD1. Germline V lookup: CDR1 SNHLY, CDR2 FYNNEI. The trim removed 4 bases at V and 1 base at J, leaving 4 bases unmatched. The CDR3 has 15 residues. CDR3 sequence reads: CASSVDRASNQPQHF. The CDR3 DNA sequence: TGTGCCAGCAGTGTCGACAGGGCGAGCAATCAGCCCCAGCATTTT. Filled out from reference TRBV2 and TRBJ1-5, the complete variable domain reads EPEVTQTPSHQVTQMGQEVILRCVPISNHLYFYWYRQILGQKVEFLVSFYNNEISEKSEIFDDQFSVERPDGSNFTLKIRSTKLEDSAMYFCASSVDRASNQPQHFGDGTRLSIL.

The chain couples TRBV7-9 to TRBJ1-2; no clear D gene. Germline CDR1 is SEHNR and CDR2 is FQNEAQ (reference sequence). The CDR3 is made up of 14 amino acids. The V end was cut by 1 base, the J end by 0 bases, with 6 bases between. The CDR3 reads CASSLGGTNYGYTF. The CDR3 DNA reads TGTGCCAGCAGCTTAGGAGGCACTAACTATGGCTACACCTTC.

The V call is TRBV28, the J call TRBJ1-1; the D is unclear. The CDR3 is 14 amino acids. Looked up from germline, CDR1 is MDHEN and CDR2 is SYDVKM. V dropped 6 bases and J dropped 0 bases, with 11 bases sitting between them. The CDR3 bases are TGTGCCAGCAGCCAGCCAGGTATGAACACTGAAGCTTTCTTT. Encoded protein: CASSQPGMNTEAFF. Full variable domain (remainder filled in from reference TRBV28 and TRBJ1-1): DVKVTQSSRYLVKRTGEKVFLECVQDMDHENMFWYRQDPGLGLRLIYFSYDVKMKEKGDIPEGYSVSREKKERFSLILESASTNQTSMYLCASSQPGMNTEAFFGQGTRLTVV.

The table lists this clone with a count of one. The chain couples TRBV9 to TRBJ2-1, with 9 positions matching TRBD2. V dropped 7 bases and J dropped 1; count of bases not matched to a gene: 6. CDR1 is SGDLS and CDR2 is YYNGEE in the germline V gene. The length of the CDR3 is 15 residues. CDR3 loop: CASALAGDSYNEQFF. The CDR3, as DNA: TGTGCCAGCGCCTTAGCGGGAGATTCCTACAATGAGCAGTTCTTC.

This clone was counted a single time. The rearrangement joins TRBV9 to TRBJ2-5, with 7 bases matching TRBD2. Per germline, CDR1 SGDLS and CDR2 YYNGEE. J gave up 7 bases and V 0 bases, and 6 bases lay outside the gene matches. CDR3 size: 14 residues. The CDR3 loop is CASSVGRGVGTQYF. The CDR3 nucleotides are TGTGCCAGCAGCGTAGGACGGGGGGTGGGGACCCAGTACTTC.

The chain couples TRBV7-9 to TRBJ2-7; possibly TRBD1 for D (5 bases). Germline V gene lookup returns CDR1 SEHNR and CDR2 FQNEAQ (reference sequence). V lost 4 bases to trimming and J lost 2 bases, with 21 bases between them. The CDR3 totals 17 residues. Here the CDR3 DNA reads TGTGCCAGCAGCTCCTCGCCAGGGTACACGTCAACCTACGAGCAGTACTTC. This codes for CASSSSPGYTSTYEQYF.

The CDR3 DNA follows: TGTGCCACCAGCAGAGAGGAGTTCCCCGGGCAGTACTTC. This encodes CATSREEFPGQYF. The rearrangement joins TRBV15 to TRBJ2-7; the D is unclear. Looked up from germline, CDR1 is LNHNV and CDR2 is YYDKDF (reference sequence). This CDR3 spans 13 amino acids. V shed 0 bases and J shed 9 bases, with 12 bases lying between them.

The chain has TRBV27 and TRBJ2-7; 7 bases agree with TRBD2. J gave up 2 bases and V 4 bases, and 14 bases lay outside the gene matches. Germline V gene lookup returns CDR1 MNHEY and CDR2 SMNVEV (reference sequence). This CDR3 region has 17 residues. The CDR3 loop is CASSSRATGGTTYEQYF. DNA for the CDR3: TGTGCCAGCAGTTCCCGCGCCACGGGAGGCACGACCTACGAGCAGTACTTC.